This entry concerns a single T cell receptor (beta chain). The sample originates from a study of shared clonotypes between healthy human individuals. Sequenced by immunoSEQ multiplex PCR; TCRdb stores in-frame clones only, minus some. The sample consists of about 490,000 clones, around 80% of them appearing once. J was trimmed by 0 bases and V by 5 bases; bases with no gene match: 7. The CDR3 loop spans 16 amino acids. The germline CDR1 and CDR2 sequences are SGHVS and FQNEAQ. This rearrangement joins TRBV7-8 to TRBJ2-7; 10 bases are a match to TRBD1. The receptor was derived from a woman in her thirties or forties in good health. Some clones in this sample may be carry-over from other donors' samples. Sequencing input: PBMCs. CDR3 region: CASSPRTGGFSYEQYF. The CDR3 DNA reads TGTGCCAGCAGCCCGAGGACAGGGGGTTTCTCCTACGAGCAGTACTTC.